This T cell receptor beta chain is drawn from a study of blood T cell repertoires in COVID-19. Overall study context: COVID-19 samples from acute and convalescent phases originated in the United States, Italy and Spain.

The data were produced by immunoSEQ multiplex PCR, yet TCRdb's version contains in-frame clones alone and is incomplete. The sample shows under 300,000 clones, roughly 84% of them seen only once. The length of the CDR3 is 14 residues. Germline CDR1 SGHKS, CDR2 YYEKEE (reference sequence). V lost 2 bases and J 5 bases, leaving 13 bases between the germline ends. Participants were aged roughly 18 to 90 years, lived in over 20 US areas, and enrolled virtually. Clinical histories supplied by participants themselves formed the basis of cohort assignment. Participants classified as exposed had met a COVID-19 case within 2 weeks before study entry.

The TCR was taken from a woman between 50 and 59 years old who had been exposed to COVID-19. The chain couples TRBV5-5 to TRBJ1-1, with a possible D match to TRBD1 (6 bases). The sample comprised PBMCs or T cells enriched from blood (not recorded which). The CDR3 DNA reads TGTGCCAGCAGCTTAAGGCAGGGGAATACTGAAGCTTTCTTT. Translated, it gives CASSLRQGNTEAFF.